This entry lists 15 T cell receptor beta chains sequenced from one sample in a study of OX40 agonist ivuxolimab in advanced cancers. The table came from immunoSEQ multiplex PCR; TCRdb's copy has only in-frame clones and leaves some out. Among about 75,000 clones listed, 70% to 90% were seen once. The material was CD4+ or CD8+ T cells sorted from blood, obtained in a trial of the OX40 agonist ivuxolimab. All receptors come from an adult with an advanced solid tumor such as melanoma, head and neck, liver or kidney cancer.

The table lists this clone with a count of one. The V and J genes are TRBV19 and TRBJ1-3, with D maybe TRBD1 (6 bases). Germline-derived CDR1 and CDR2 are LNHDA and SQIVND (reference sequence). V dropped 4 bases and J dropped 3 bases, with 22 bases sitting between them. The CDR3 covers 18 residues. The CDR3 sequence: CASSTDRLASPLGNTIYF. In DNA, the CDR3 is TGTGCCAGTAGTACCGACAGGCTGGCTTCCCCGCTTGGAAACACCATATATTTT.

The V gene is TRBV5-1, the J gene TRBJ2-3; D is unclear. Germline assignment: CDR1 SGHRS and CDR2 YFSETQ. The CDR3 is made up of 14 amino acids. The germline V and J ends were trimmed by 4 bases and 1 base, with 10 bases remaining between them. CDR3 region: CASSASAGTDTQYF. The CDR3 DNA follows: TGCGCCAGCAGCGCAAGCGCCGGCACAGATACGCAGTATTTT.

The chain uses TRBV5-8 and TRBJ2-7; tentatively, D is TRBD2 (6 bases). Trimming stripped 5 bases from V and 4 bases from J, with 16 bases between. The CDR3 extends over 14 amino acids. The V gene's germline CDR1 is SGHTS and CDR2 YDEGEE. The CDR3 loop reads CASSFLGSGYEQYF. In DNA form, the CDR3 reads TGTGCCAGCAGTTTTTTGGGGAGCGGGTACGAGCAGTACTTC. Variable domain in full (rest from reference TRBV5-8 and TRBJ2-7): EAGVTQSPTHLIKTRGQQATLRCSPISGHTSVYWYQQALGLGLQFLLWYDEGEERNRGNFPPRFSGRQFPNYSSELNVNALELEDSALYLCASSFLGSGYEQYFGPGTRLTVT.

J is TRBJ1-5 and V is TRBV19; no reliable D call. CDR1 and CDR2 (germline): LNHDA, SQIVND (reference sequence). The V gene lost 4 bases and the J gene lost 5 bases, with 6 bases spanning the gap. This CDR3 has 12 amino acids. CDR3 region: CASSNLDQPQHF. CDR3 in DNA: TGTGCCAGTAGTAATTTGGATCAGCCCCAGCATTTT.

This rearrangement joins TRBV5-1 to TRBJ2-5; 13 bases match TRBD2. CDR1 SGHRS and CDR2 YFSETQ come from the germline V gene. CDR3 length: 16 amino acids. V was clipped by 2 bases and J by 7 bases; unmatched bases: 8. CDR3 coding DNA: TGCGCCAGCAGCTTACTAGCGGGAGGGTTATTCAGGACCCAGTACTTC. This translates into CASSLLAGGLFRTQYF. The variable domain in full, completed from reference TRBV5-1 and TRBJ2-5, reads KAGVTQTPRYLIKTRGQQVTLSCSPISGHRSVSWYQQTPGQGLQFLFEYFSETQRNKGNFPGRFSGRQFSNSRSEMNVSTLELGDSALYLCASSLLAGGLFRTQYFGPGTRLLVL.

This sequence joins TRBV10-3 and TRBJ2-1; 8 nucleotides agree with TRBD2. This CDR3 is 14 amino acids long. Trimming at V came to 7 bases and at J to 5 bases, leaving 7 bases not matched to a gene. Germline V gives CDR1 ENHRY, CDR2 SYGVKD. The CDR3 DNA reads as TGTGCCATCAACGAGCGGGGGAGGGACAATGAGCAGTTCTTC. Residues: CAINERGRDNEQFF.

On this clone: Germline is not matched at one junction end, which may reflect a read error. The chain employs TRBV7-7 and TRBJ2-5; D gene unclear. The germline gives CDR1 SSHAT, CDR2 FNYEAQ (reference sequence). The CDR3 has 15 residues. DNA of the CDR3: TGTGCTAGCAGCCCCGGTTTTGGCTTTCAAGAGACCCAGTACTTC. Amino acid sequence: CASSPGFGFQETQYF.

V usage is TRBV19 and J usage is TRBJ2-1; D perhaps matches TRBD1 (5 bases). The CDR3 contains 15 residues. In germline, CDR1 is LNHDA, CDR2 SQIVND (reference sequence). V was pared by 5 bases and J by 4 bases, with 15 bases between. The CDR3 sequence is CASSEDRKPYNEQFF. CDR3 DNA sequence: TGTGCCAGTAGTGAAGACAGAAAACCTTACAATGAGCAGTTCTTC.

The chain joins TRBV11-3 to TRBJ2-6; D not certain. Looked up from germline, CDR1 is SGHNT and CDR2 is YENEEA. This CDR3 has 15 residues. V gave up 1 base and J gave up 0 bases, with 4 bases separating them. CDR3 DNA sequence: TGTGCCAGCAGCTTAGGGGCCTCTGGGGCCAACGTCCTGACTTTC. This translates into CASSLGASGANVLTF.

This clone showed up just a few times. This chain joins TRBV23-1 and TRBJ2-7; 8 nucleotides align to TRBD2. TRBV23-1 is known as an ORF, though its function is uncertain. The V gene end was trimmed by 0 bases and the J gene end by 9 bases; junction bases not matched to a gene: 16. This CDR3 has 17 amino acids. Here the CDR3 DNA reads TGCGCCAGCAGTCAATCATCCCTAAGGCTAGCGGGCGTGGGGCAGTACTTC. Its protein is CASSQSSLRLAGVGQYF.

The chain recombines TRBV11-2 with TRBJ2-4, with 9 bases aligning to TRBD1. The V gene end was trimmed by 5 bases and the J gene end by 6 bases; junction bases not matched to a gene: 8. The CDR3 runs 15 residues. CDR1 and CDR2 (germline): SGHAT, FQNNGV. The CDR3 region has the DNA TGTGCCAGCAGCGGGACAGGGACAAGGCTAAACATTCAGTACTTC. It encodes CASSGTGTRLNIQYF.

DNA of the CDR3: TGTGCCAGCAGCCCTACTACAGGGGCCGCCGGGGAGCTGTTTTTT. Translating gives CASSPTTGAAGELFF. The chain recombines TRBV14 with TRBJ2-2; 7 bases align to TRBD1. V lost 4 bases to trimming and J lost 6 bases; unmatched junction nucleotides: 8. Germline CDR1 reads SGHDN; CDR2 reads FVKESK. The CDR3 is 15 residues long.

CDR3 loop: CASSLEGQGSWETQYF. In DNA, the CDR3 is TGCGCCAGCAGCTTGGAAGGACAGGGGAGTTGGGAGACCCAGTACTTC. The chain combines TRBV5-1 with TRBJ2-5; 9 nucleotides match TRBD1. Germline CDR1 SGHRS, CDR2 YFSETQ. This CDR3 has 16 amino acids. After removal of 0 bases from V and 5 bases from J, the junction contained 8 bases not matched to a gene.

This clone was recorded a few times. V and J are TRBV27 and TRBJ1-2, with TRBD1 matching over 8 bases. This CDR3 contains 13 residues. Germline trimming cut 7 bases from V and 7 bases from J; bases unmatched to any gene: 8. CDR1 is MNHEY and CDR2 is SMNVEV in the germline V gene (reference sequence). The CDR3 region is CASTSDRVSGYTF. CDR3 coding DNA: TGTGCCAGCACCTCGGACAGGGTCAGTGGCTACACCTTC.

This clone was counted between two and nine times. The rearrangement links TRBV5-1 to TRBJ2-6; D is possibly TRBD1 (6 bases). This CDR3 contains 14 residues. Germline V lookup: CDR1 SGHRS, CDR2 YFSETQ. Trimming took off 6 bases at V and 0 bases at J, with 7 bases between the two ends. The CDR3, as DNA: TGCGCCAGCATGACAGGCTCTGGGGCCAACGTCCTGACTTTC. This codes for CASMTGSGANVLTF.